The rows below give T cell receptor beta chains drawn from one sample of a study of cytomegalovirus exposure and HLA in healthy donors. Sequenced by immunoSEQ multiplex PCR; TCRdb stores in-frame clones only, minus some. This sample has roughly 190,000 clones, with roughly four fifths found just once. The material sequenced was PBMCs. Receptor source: a young woman in good health and CMV-seronegative. The CDR3 runs from the conserved cysteine through the conserved F or W. The D gene is left open where the match is weak. Where a row states a size, it is once, few, many or the class of an expanded clone; other rows omit it.

v_gene	j_gene	abundance	d_gene	CDR3aa	CDR3nt
TRBV29-1	TRBJ2-2	.	.	CSVERYTGELFF	TGCAGCGTTGAGCGATACACCGGGGAGCTGTTTTTT
TRBV6-5	TRBJ2-7	.	.	CASSYTSSREQYF	TGTGCCAGCAGTTACACGTCTAGCCGCGAGCAGTACTTC
TRBV30	TRBJ1-5	.	TRBD1	CAWGQGGNQPQHF	TGTGCCTGGGGACAGGGTGGCAATCAGCCCCAGCATTTT
TRBV9	TRBJ2-7	.	.	CASSVVGSSYEQYF	TGTGCCAGCAGCGTAGTGGGGAGCTCCTACGAGCAGTACTTC
TRBV5-4	TRBJ2-1	.	.	CASSFWASRGYNEQFF	TGTGCCAGCAGCTTTTGGGCTTCCCGGGGCTACAATGAGCAGTTCTTC
TRBV25-1	TRBJ2-2	.	TRBD2	CASSESLAGEGTGELFF	TGTGCCAGCAGTGAATCACTAGCGGGAGAAGGAACCGGGGAGCTGTTTTTT
TRBV7-2	TRBJ2-7	.	TRBD1	CASSPGQNYEQYF	TGTGCCAGCAGCCCGGGACAGAACTACGAGCAGTACTTC
TRBV27	TRBJ1-1	.	.	CASSFNGGMNTEAFF	TGTGCCAGCAGTTTTAACGGGGGAATGAACACTGAAGCTTTCTTT
TRBV7-9	TRBJ1-1	once	.	CASSLGAGRDTEAFF	TGTGCCAGCAGCCTGGGGGCAGGCCGGGATACTGAAGCTTTCTTT
TRBV10-1	TRBJ2-3	.	.	CASSELALFTDTQYF	TGCGCCAGCAGTGAACTAGCCTTATTCACAGATACGCAGTATTTT
TRBV18	TRBJ2-2	.	TRBD1	CASSTGQRLSGELFF	TGTGCCAGCTCGACGGGACAGAGGTTAAGCGGGGAGCTGTTTTTT
TRBV27	TRBJ2-1	.	.	CASSLGGRQFF	TGTGCCAGCAGTTTGGGAGGCAGGCAGTTCTTC
TRBV7-9	TRBJ2-1	.	TRBD1	CASSPGQETDEQFF	TGTGCCAGCAGCCCGGGACAGGAGACCGATGAGCAGTTCTTC
TRBV21-1	TRBJ2-7	.	.	CASSNGLARFYEQYF	TGTGCCAGCAGCAATGGACTAGCGCGCTTCTACGAGCAGTACTTC
TRBV4-1	TRBJ2-7	.	TRBD1	CASSQQGELRYEQYF	TGCGCCAGCAGCCAGCAGGGGGAGCTTAGGTACGAGCAGTACTTC
TRBV5-1	TRBJ2-3	.	TRBD1	CASSEGQGSTDTQYF	TGCGCCAGCAGCGAGGGACAGGGGAGCACAGATACGCAGTATTTT
TRBV5-1	TRBJ2-1	.	TRBD2	CASSLELAGGNEQFF	TGCGCCAGCAGCTTGGAACTAGCGGGAGGAAATGAGCAGTTCTTC
TRBV4-2	TRBJ2-5	.	TRBD2	CASSQDGSGGHETQYF	TGTGCCAGCAGCCAAGATGGGTCGGGGGGGCATGAGACCCAGTACTTC
TRBV6-5	TRBJ1-5	.	TRBD1	CASSTGTVNQPQHF	TGTGCCAGCAGCACTGGGACAGTCAATCAGCCCCAGCATTTT
TRBV5-1	TRBJ2-1	.	TRBD1	CASTKTPGGAYNEQFF	TGCGCCAGCACCAAAACCCCAGGGGGCGCATACAATGAGCAGTTCTTC
TRBV30	TRBJ2-3	.	.	CAWSPLSPKGDTQYF	TGTGCCTGGAGTCCATTAAGCCCCAAGGGGGATACGCAGTATTTT
TRBV27	TRBJ2-3	.	.	CASRPRSPDTQYF	TGTGCCAGCAGGCCGAGGTCCCCAGATACGCAGTATTTT
TRBV7-9	TRBJ2-3	.	TRBD1	CSSSQGGTGELF	TGTTCCAGCAGCCAGGGCGGGACAGGGGAGCTTTTT
TRBV28	TRBJ2-5	.	.	CASSSTAGNQETQYF	TGTGCCAGCAGTTCTACAGCGGGTAACCAAGAGACCCAGTACTTC
TRBV11-2	TRBJ2-1	few	TRBD2	CASSSSGGSIYEQFF	TGTGCCAGCAGTTCTAGCGGGGGGAGCATTTATGAGCAGTTCTTC
TRBV2	TRBJ2-3	.	TRBD1	CASSDSGTGVDTQYF	TGTGCCAGCAGTGACAGCGGGACAGGGGTAGATACGCAGTATTTT
TRBV6-6	TRBJ1-4	.	.	CASTSEGKEKLFF	TGTGCCAGCACTTCGGAGGGTAAAGAAAAACTGTTTTTT
TRBV20-1	TRBJ2-7	once	.	CSAIRYEQYF	TGCAGTGCTATCCGCTACGAGCAGTACTTC
TRBV14	TRBJ2-5	.	.	CASSQQLAHGQGGTQYF	TGTGCCAGCAGCCAACAATTAGCCCACGGGCAGGGAGGGACCCAGTACTTC
TRBV30	TRBJ2-7	.	TRBD2	CAWGSGSAYEQYF	TGTGCCTGGGGAAGCGGGAGCGCCTACGAGCAGTACTTC
TRBV25-1	TRBJ1-1	.	.	CASSDVAEAFF	TGTGCCAGCAGTGACGTTGCTGAAGCTTTCTTT
TRBV7-3	TRBJ2-2	.	TRBD2	CASSSPGTSGTGELFF	TGTGCCAGCAGCTCGCCCGGGACTAGCGGGACCGGGGAGCTGTTTTTT
TRBV4-2	TRBJ2-3	.	TRBD2	CASSLRNLRLAGGTDTQYF	TGTGCCAGCAGCCTACGGAACCTCAGACTAGCGGGAGGTACAGATACGCAGTATTTT
TRBV10-2	TRBJ1-2	.	TRBD1	CASREDRGYGYTF	TGCGCCAGCAGAGAGGACAGGGGGTATGGCTACACCTTC
TRBV11-3	TRBJ2-2	.	TRBD2	CASSSSAGGLGGELFF	TGTGCCAGCAGCTCCTCAGCGGGGGGGCTCGGCGGGGAGCTGTTTTTT
TRBV28	TRBJ2-3	.	TRBD2	CASRFLSGTTDTQYF	TGTGCCAGCAGATTCTTAAGCGGGACCACAGATACGCAGTATTTT
TRBV29-1	TRBJ2-1	.	.	CSGSSGGSYNEQFF	TGCAGCGGGAGTAGCGGAGGCTCCTACAATGAGCAGTTCTTC
TRBV2	TRBJ1-3	.	.	CASSNKNTIYF	TGTGCCAGCAGCAACAAGAACACCATATATTTT
TRBV6-5	TRBJ2-7	.	TRBD1	CASSSLSQGKQYF	TGTGCCAGCAGTTCCCTCTCACAGGGGAAGCAGTACTTC
TRBV6-1	TRBJ1-2	.	TRBD1	CASRAGQGFNYGYTF	TGTGCCAGCAGAGCCGGACAGGGTTTTAACTATGGCTACACCTTC